The 21 T cell receptor beta chains below come from one sample, sequenced in a study of blood T cell repertoires in COVID-19. Assay used: immunoSEQ multiplex PCR; TCRdb lists only in-frame clones, some missing. The sample yields 130,000 or so clones, under 90% seen once. Sequenced input: peripheral blood. Every receptor here comes from a man in his sixties with acute or convalescent COVID-19.

V is TRBV7-2 and J is TRBJ1-4; maybe TRBD1 (6 bases). V was cut by 1 base and J by 7 bases, with 13 bases left in between. This CDR3 contains 15 residues. CDR1 is SGHTA and CDR2 is FQGNSA in the germline V gene. Here the CDR3 DNA reads TGTGCCAGCAGCTTAGGGGCAGGGGCTGGTGAAAAACTGTTTTTT. This encodes CASSLGAGAGEKLFF.

The chain has TRBV7-9 and TRBJ1-1, with D uncertain. The CDR3 covers 15 residues. Trimming pared 1 base from V and 1 base from J, leaving 10 bases between. Germline lookup yields CDR1 SEHNR and CDR2 FQNEAQ (reference sequence). The CDR3 bases are TGTGCCAGCAGCTTAGTCGGCAGGCAGAACACTGAAGCTTTCTTT. The encoded protein is CASSLVGRQNTEAFF.

The chain joins TRBV7-3 to TRBJ2-1; 11 bases map to TRBD2. Germline V gives CDR1 SGHTA, CDR2 FQGTGA. The CDR3 spans 14 residues. V shed 3 bases, J shed 9 bases, and the junction held 4 bases outside the gene matches. In nucleotides, the CDR3 is TGTGCCAGCAGCTTTCCAGGACTAGCGGGTGAGCAGTTCTTC. This translates into CASSFPGLAGEQFF.

V usage is TRBV3-1 (or the pseudogene TRBV3-2) and J usage is TRBJ2-3; TRBD2 might be the D (6 bases). Trimming stripped 6 bases from V and 1 base from J, with 14 bases between. CDR3 length equals 15 residues. CDR1 and CDR2 (germline): LGHDT, YNNKEL (reference sequence). In DNA form, the CDR3 reads TGTGCCAGCAGGCACTTGGGGGGACGCACAGATACGCAGTATTTT. It is translated as CASRHLGGRTDTQYF.

The chain carries TRBV7-6 and TRBJ2-3; 13 positions agree with TRBD2. CDR3 size: 15 residues. The V gene's germline CDR1 is SGHVS and CDR2 FNYEAQ. V lost 3 bases, J lost 4 bases, and 1 base stayed unmatched. In nucleotides, the CDR3 is TGTGCCAGCAGCTTGGGACTAGCGGGACCAGATACGCAGTATTTT. Residues: CASSLGLAGPDTQYF.

The CDR3 protein is CATSDRGAGRSTDTQYF. Written as DNA, the CDR3 is TGTGCCACCAGTGACCGGGGGGCGGGGAGATCCACAGATACGCAGTATTTT. This sequence joins TRBV24-1 and TRBJ2-3; maybe TRBD2 (7 bases). The CDR3 has 17 residues. With 4 bases removed from V and 2 bases from J, the gap between germline ends came to 18 bases. Germline V lookup: CDR1 KGHDR, CDR2 SFDVKD.

This clone was detected once. Here the CDR3 reads CASSLTKGAGDTQYF. The CDR3 nucleotides read TGTGCCAGCAGCCTTACCAAGGGGGCTGGAGATACGCAGTATTTT. The chain joins TRBV14 to TRBJ2-3, with TRBD1 matching over 7 bases. Trimming removed 4 bases from V and 5 bases from J; junction bases left unmatched: 9. Germline V gene lookup returns CDR1 SGHDN and CDR2 FVKESK. This CDR3 has 15 residues. Variable domain in full (rest from reference TRBV14 and TRBJ2-3): EAGVTQFPSHSVIEKGQTVTLRCDPISGHDNLYWYRRVMGKEIKFLLHFVKESKQDESGMPNNRFLAERTGGTYSTLKVQPAELEDSGVYFCASSLTKGAGDTQYFGPGTRLTVL.

The chain recombines TRBV25-1 with TRBJ1-3, with 8 bases lining up with TRBD1. V dropped 2 bases and J dropped 2; count of bases not matched to a gene: 8. In germline, CDR1 is MGHDK, CDR2 SYGVNS. The CDR3 runs to 17 residues. CDR3 sequence reads: CASSERTGTFTGNTIYF. The CDR3 region has the DNA TGTGCCAGCAGTGAAAGGACAGGGACGTTCACTGGAAACACCATATATTTT. The variable domain in full, completed from reference TRBV25-1 and TRBJ1-3, reads EADIYQTPRYLVIGTGKKITLECSQTMGHDKMYWYQQDPGMELHLIHYSYGVNSTEKGDLSSESTVSRIRTEHFPLTLESARPSHTSQYLCASSERTGTFTGNTIYFGEGSWLTVV.

V gene TRBV7-3 combines with J gene TRBJ2-5; 11 bases are a match to TRBD2. V gave up 5 bases and J gave up 3 bases; unmatched junction bases: 2. This CDR3 region has 14 residues. The germline gives CDR1 SGHTA, CDR2 FQGTGA. The CDR3 region is CASSPTSGEETQYF. CDR3 DNA: TGTGCCAGCAGCCCGACTAGCGGGGAAGAGACCCAGTACTTC.

J is TRBJ2-5 and V is TRBV11-1; 7 nucleotides agree with TRBD1. From germline, CDR1 is SGHAT and CDR2 FQDESV (reference sequence). The junction had 10 bases not matched to a gene; V was cut back by 7 bases and J by 5 bases. The CDR3 loop spans 14 amino acids. The CDR3 loop is CASTNPLRGETQYF. DNA of the CDR3: TGTGCCAGCACCAATCCCCTCAGGGGGGAGACCCAGTACTTC.

The V and J genes are TRBV30 and TRBJ1-5; 7 bases map to TRBD1. CDR1 and CDR2 (germline): GTSNPN, SVGIG (reference sequence). The J segment lost 9 bases and the V segment lost 1 base, leaving 6 bases of the junction unmatched. CDR3 length: 13 amino acids. CDR3 DNA: TGTGCCTGGAGTGGTGTACAGGGGACGCCCCAGCATTTT. It translates to CAWSGVQGTPQHF.

V usage is TRBV7-2 and J usage is TRBJ2-3, with TRBD1 identical over 8 bases. Losses at the gene ends were 5 bases for V and 2 bases for J; bases not matched to a gene: 9. The CDR3 extends over 16 amino acids. The germline gives CDR1 SGHTA, CDR2 FQGNSA. The CDR3 DNA reads as TGTGCCAGCAGCCCGATAAGGACAGGGCCCACAGATACGCAGTATTTT. Protein: CASSPIRTGPTDTQYF.

The chain combines TRBV29-1 with TRBJ2-5; 7 bases fit TRBD1. This CDR3 spans 13 amino acids. CDR1 and CDR2 (germline): SQVTM, ANQGSEA. With V trimmed by 7 bases and J by 5 bases, 10 bases remained unmatched. This CDR3 reads CSGTTGNQETQYF. CDR3 coding DNA: TGCAGCGGCACGACAGGGAATCAGGAGACCCAGTACTTC.

This clone was detected once. The chain links TRBV7-2 to TRBJ2-3; TRBD1 matches at 11 bases. V dropped 10 bases and J dropped 3; count of bases not matched to a gene: 9. In germline, CDR1 is SGHTA, CDR2 FQGNSA. The CDR3 spans 15 residues. The CDR3 bases are TGTGCCACCTCTCCGGACAGGGGGCGGACAGATACGCAGTATTTT. Its translation is CATSPDRGRTDTQYF.

This clone was picked up one time. The chain employs TRBV28 and TRBJ1-5; D not resolved. Trimming took off 5 bases at V and 0 bases at J, with 17 bases between the two ends. CDR1 MDHEN and CDR2 SYDVKM come from the germline V gene. The CDR3 loop spans 17 amino acids. The CDR3 loop is CASSLTSGKVSNQPQHF. CDR3 in DNA: TGTGCCAGCAGTCTGACCTCGGGGAAGGTTAGCAATCAGCCCCAGCATTTT.

The CDR3 sequence is CASSPGTGGEKLFF. The CDR3 DNA is TGTGCCAGCAGCCCGGGGACAGGGGGAGAAAAACTGTTTTTT. This sequence joins TRBV11-2 and TRBJ1-4; 11 nucleotides line up with TRBD1. Germline V gene lookup returns CDR1 SGHAT and CDR2 FQNNGV. CDR3 size: 14 residues. V shed 5 bases, J shed 8 bases, and the junction held 4 bases outside the gene matches. The variable domain in full, completed from reference TRBV11-2 and TRBJ1-4, reads EAGVAQSPRYKIIEKRQSVAFWCNPISGHATLYWYQQILGQGPKLLIQFQNNGVVDDSQLPKDRFSAERLKGVDSTLKIQPAKLEDSAVYLCASSPGTGGEKLFFGSGTQLSVL.

The chain recombines TRBV7-6 with TRBJ2-6; D gene uncertain. V lost 1 base to trimming and J lost 1 base, with 5 bases between them. CDR3 length: 15 residues. The V gene's germline CDR1 is SGHVS and CDR2 FNYEAQ. In DNA form, the CDR3 reads TGTGCCAGCAGCTTAGGAGTATCTGGGGCCAACGTCCTGACTTTC. This gives the protein CASSLGVSGANVLTF.

J is TRBJ1-2 and V is TRBV27; possible D gene TRBD1, 6 bases. CDR3 length equals 13 residues. Germline V gene sequence: CDR1 MNHEY, CDR2 SMNVEV (reference sequence). Trimming shortened V by 3 bases and J by 8 bases, and 13 bases separated the two germline ends. The CDR3 sequence: CASSFPGTGGYTF. CDR3 nucleotide sequence: TGTGCCAGCAGTTTCCCAGGTACAGGGGGCTACACCTTC.

V usage is TRBV23-1 and J usage is TRBJ1-5; maybe TRBD1 (5 bases). TRBV23-1 qualifies as an ORF whose function is uncertain. Trimming removed 4 bases from V and 3 bases from J, with 13 bases in between. The CDR3 runs to 15 residues. The DNA for the CDR3 is TGCGCCAGCAGTCGTACTGACAGACCCAATCAGCCCCAGCATTTT. This codes for CASSRTDRPNQPQHF.

The chain couples TRBV6-5 to TRBJ1-2, with D perhaps matching TRBD1 (6 bases). The CDR3 is 15 amino acids. Germline loops: CDR1 MNHEY, CDR2 SVGAGI. The V gene lost 6 bases and the J gene lost 1 base, with 15 bases spanning the gap. DNA of the CDR3: TGTGCCAGCAGCGCCGGACAGCCAAATAACTATGGCTACACCTTC. Amino acids: CASSAGQPNNYGYTF.

This clone has just a few counts. The rearrangement links TRBV6-2 or TRBV6-3 to TRBJ2-2, with a possible D match to TRBD2 (6 bases). Trimming took 6 bases from V and 1 from J, leaving 18 bases between them. CDR1 and CDR2 (germline): MNHEY, SVGEGT. The CDR3 is 17 residues long. CDR3 residues: CASSPPGDSGNTGELFF. The CDR3 region has the DNA TGTGCCAGCAGCCCCCCCGGTGATAGCGGGAACACCGGGGAGCTGTTTTTT.